This T cell receptor (beta chain) was recovered during a study of glioma-infiltrating T cells. Study observations and caveats: CDR3 overlap between tissue and blood was very small.

On this clonotype itself: Its matching antigen is unknown. A junction end diverges from the germline sequence, so it may reflect a read error.

The iRepertoire nested amplicon-rescue multiplex PCR amplified TCR alpha and beta CDR3s from RNA. TCRdb ran MiXCR on the multiplex PCR reads and lists one entry per CDR3 protein. Among around 180,000 distinct CDR3 sequences listed, about 46% were seen once. Germline CDR1 and CDR2: MNHEY and SMNVEV (reference sequence). The CDR3 has 18 amino acids. Sequenced material: glioma tissue, nonneoplastic brain tissue, or PBMCs (not recorded which). The V and J genes are TRBV27 and TRBJ2-1, with D possibly matching TRBD2 (6 bases). This TCR was sampled from a human donor with low-grade glioma or glioblastoma, undergoing nonglioma brain surgery, or in good health (not recorded which). CDR3 in DNA: TGTGCCAGCAGTTTAGCCAGCGGGCACCTACCATATTACACTGAGCCGTTCTTC. Protein product: CASSLASGHLPYYTEPFF.